The 9 T cell receptor beta chains below were found in one sample sequenced in a study of cytomegalovirus exposure and HLA in healthy donors. With 60 Vbeta and 13 Jbeta primers, the PCR was carried out. TCRdb's copy holds only in-frame clones and misses some; the assay was immunoSEQ multiplex PCR. The sample holds more than 110,000 clones, roughly 79% seen once. Sequencing input: PBMCs. The receptors were sampled from a man aged 18 to 29 in good health and CMV-seronegative.

The chain couples TRBV6-4 to TRBJ2-1; possibly TRBD1 for D (6 bases). The CDR3 is made up of 14 amino acids. V was cut by 3 bases and J by 1 base, with 7 bases left in between. From germline, CDR1 is MRHNA and CDR2 SNTAGT. CDR3 protein: CASSEQGSYNEQFF. The CDR3 DNA follows: TGTGCCAGCAGTGAACAGGGATCCTACAATGAGCAGTTCTTC.

The chain is built from TRBV5-8 and TRBJ1-6; D is undetermined. Germline V gene lookup returns CDR1 SGHTS and CDR2 YDEGEE. This CDR3 spans 14 amino acids. Trimming pared 3 bases from V and 4 bases from J, leaving 8 bases between. The CDR3: CASSWSGYNSPLHF. The CDR3 nucleotides read TGTGCCAGCAGCTGGTCCGGTTATAATTCACCCCTCCACTTT.

The rearrangement joins TRBV27 to TRBJ1-5; no clear D. The CDR3 is made up of 13 amino acids. Germline V gene sequence: CDR1 MNHEY, CDR2 SMNVEV (reference sequence). The ends were cut back, 3 bases at V and 7 bases at J, with 10 bases in the middle. CDR3 amino acids: CASSFSGGQPQHF. CDR3 sequence (DNA): TGTGCCAGCAGTTTTTCGGGAGGGCAGCCCCAGCATTTT.

The rearrangement joins TRBV6-6 to TRBJ2-5, with D possibly matching TRBD1 (6 bases). Germline V gene sequence: CDR1 MNHNY, CDR2 SVGAGI (reference sequence). This CDR3 is 16 amino acids long. V lost 5 bases and J lost 0, with 16 bases in between. The CDR3 DNA reads as TGTGCCAGCAGTCTATCAGGGGATCCGTACCAAGAGACCCAGTACTTC. Translated, it gives CASSLSGDPYQETQYF.

V gene TRBV30 combines with J gene TRBJ1-2; 9 bases map to TRBD1. The germline V gene has CDR1 GTSNPN and CDR2 SVGIG (reference sequence). CDR3 length: 17 amino acids. Trimming removed 0 bases from V and 6 bases from J; junction bases left unmatched: 14. CDR3 nucleotide sequence: TGTGCCTGGAGTGTAGACTTCGGGACAGGGAGTCGTGATGGCTACACCTTC. This translates into CAWSVDFGTGSRDGYTF.

This clone has only a few counts. This rearrangement joins TRBV5-1 to TRBJ2-7, with no clear D. The V gene's germline CDR1 is SGHRS and CDR2 YFSETQ. Trimming pared 10 bases from V and 4 bases from J, leaving 18 bases between. CDR3 size: 13 residues. The chain's CDR3 is CASSIQDSYEQYF. For the CDR3, the DNA is TGCGCCTCTTCAATTCAGGATTCTTACGAGCAGTACTTC.

The CDR3 reads CASSQLGTDYEQYF. The DNA for the CDR3 is TGTGCCAGCAGCCAACTGGGGACTGACTACGAGCAGTACTTC. The V and J genes are TRBV16 and TRBJ2-7; D may be TRBD2 (6 bases). The CDR3 runs 14 residues. CDR1 is KGHSY, CDR2 FQNENV, per germline. Trimming stripped 2 bases from V and 3 bases from J, with 11 bases between.

The chain joins TRBV7-2 to TRBJ1-2; no clear D gene. The CDR3 is 14 amino acids. CDR1 and CDR2 from the germline V gene are SGHTA and FQGNSA. V lost 1 base and J 0 bases, leaving 6 bases between the germline ends. The CDR3 DNA reads TGTGCCAGCAGCTTAGGTACAGCTAACTATGGCTACACCTTC. This encodes CASSLGTANYGYTF.

This clone was found a few times. Additional DNA sequences in this sample encode the identical CDR3. V gene TRBV19 combines with J gene TRBJ1-2; the D gene is possibly TRBD1 (6 bases). This CDR3 has 11 amino acids. The V gene's germline CDR1 is LNHDA and CDR2 SQIVND (reference sequence). The V gene lost 5 bases and the J gene lost 6 bases, with 7 bases spanning the gap. The CDR3 DNA sequence: TGTGCCAGTAGTCCAGGGGATGGCTACACCTTC. Its translation: CASSPGDGYTF.